Listed below are T cell receptor beta chains from one sample, sequenced in a study of T-cell memory formation after mild COVID-19. TCRdb re-called the 5' RACE reads with MiXCR, one entry per CDR3 protein. The repertoire holds 200,000 to 250,000 distinct CDR3 sequences, just over 15% seen once, with 2% to 2.5% in the top ten. Sequenced: PBMCs or a T cell subset sorted from them (not recorded which). These receptors were obtained from an adult woman who had mild COVID-19 (a few samples of this study predate the infection). Cell type and time point are not known. Each CDR3 is given with its conserved first and last residue. Each record gives: CDR3 length, J gene, D gene, clone size, V gene, CDR3 protein, CDR3 DNA. D genes are given only for firm matches. The listing skips clone size in some rows; elsewhere it reads once, few, many or a size class.

cdr3_length: 13; j_call: TRBJ2-1; d_call: -; clone_size: few; v_call: TRBV4-3; cdr3_aa: CASSRAPENEQFF; cdr3_nt: TGCGCCAGCAGCCGGGCCCCAGAGAATGAGCAGTTCTTC
cdr3_length: 13; j_call: TRBJ1-1; d_call: -; clone_size: many; v_call: TRBV5-1; cdr3_aa: CASRWGAGTEAFF; cdr3_nt: TGCGCCAGCAGATGGGGCGCGGGCACTGAAGCTTTCTTT
cdr3_length: 14; j_call: TRBJ1-1; d_call: -; clone_size: -; v_call: TRBV12-3/TRBV12-4; cdr3_aa: CASRGPGLNTEAFF; cdr3_nt: TGTGCCAGCAGAGGGCCCGGTTTGAACACTGAAGCTTTCTTT
cdr3_length: 14; j_call: TRBJ1-6; d_call: TRBD1; clone_size: -; v_call: TRBV7-9; cdr3_aa: CASRATGSDSPLHF; cdr3_nt: TGTGCCAGCAGGGCGACAGGGAGTGATTCACCCCTCCACTTT
cdr3_length: 14; j_call: TRBJ1-3; d_call: -; clone_size: once; v_call: TRBV6-5; cdr3_aa: CASASGGAGNTIYF; cdr3_nt: TGTGCCAGCGCGTCCGGGGGGGCTGGAAACACCATATATTTT
cdr3_length: 15; j_call: TRBJ2-1; d_call: -; clone_size: few; v_call: TRBV3-1; cdr3_aa: CASSQDRDVLNEQFF; cdr3_nt: TGTGCCAGCAGCCAAGATCGAGATGTGTTGAATGAGCAGTTCTTC
cdr3_length: 13; j_call: TRBJ1-5; d_call: -; clone_size: few; v_call: TRBV6-5; cdr3_aa: CASSLFPNQPQHF; cdr3_nt: TGTGCCAGCAGTTTGTTCCCGAATCAGCCCCAGCATTTT
cdr3_length: 15; j_call: TRBJ2-7; d_call: TRBD2; clone_size: -; v_call: TRBV7-9; cdr3_aa: CASRSEVAGSYEQYF; cdr3_nt: TGTGCCAGCAGATCGGAGGTAGCGGGGAGCTACGAGCAGTACTTC
cdr3_length: 13; j_call: TRBJ2-7; d_call: -; clone_size: -; v_call: TRBV21-1; cdr3_aa: CASRDGGTYEQYF; cdr3_nt: TGTGCCAGCAGGGATGGTGGAACCTACGAGCAGTACTTC
cdr3_length: 14; j_call: TRBJ2-5; d_call: -; clone_size: many; v_call: TRBV5-1; cdr3_aa: CASSFGQGKETQYF; cdr3_nt: TGCGCCAGCAGCTTTGGTCAGGGGAAAGAGACCCAGTACTTC
cdr3_length: 13; j_call: TRBJ1-1; d_call: -; clone_size: few; v_call: TRBV6-1; cdr3_aa: CARGCGISTEAFF; cdr3_nt: TGTGCTAGGGGTTGTGGGATCAGTACTGAAGCTTTCTTT
cdr3_length: 14; j_call: TRBJ2-4; d_call: -; clone_size: -; v_call: TRBV6-1; cdr3_aa: CASSERPPGPIQYF; cdr3_nt: TGTGCCAGCAGTGAAAGACCTCCCGGTCCCATTCAGTACTTC
cdr3_length: 14; j_call: TRBJ2-2; d_call: -; clone_size: -; v_call: TRBV20-1; cdr3_aa: CSARNIANTGELFF; cdr3_nt: TGCAGTGCTAGAAACATCGCAAACACCGGGGAGCTGTTTTTT
cdr3_length: 13; j_call: TRBJ2-1; d_call: -; clone_size: many; v_call: TRBV5-8; cdr3_aa: CASSLAGYGEQFF; cdr3_nt: TGTGCCAGCAGCTTGGCAGGGTACGGTGAGCAGTTCTTC
cdr3_length: 14; j_call: TRBJ1-1; d_call: -; clone_size: few; v_call: TRBV18; cdr3_aa: CASSPGGLNTEAFF; cdr3_nt: TGTGCCAGCTCACCCGGGGGCTTGAACACTGAAGCTTTCTTT
cdr3_length: 14; j_call: TRBJ1-2; d_call: TRBD1; clone_size: many; v_call: TRBV27; cdr3_aa: CASSQTGALGGYTF; cdr3_nt: TGTGCCAGCAGCCAGACAGGGGCACTTGGTGGCTACACCTTC
cdr3_length: 13; j_call: TRBJ1-4; d_call: -; clone_size: -; v_call: TRBV29-1; cdr3_aa: CTATQGKGEKLFF; cdr3_nt: TGCACCGCGACCCAGGGGAAGGGTGAAAAACTGTTTTTT
cdr3_length: 14; j_call: TRBJ2-5; d_call: TRBD2; clone_size: few; v_call: TRBV12-3/TRBV12-4; cdr3_aa: CASSVSGSEETQYF; cdr3_nt: TGTGCCAGCAGTGTTAGCGGGAGCGAGGAGACCCAGTACTTC
cdr3_length: 17; j_call: TRBJ2-3; d_call: TRBD2; clone_size: -; v_call: TRBV20-1; cdr3_aa: CSARDPGAGGSTDTQYF; cdr3_nt: TGCAGTGCTAGAGATCCCGGGGCGGGGGGGAGCACAGATACGCAGTATTTT
cdr3_length: 18; j_call: TRBJ2-2; d_call: TRBD2; clone_size: few; v_call: TRBV24-1; cdr3_aa: CATSDIGTSGTDTGELFF; cdr3_nt: TGTGCCACCAGTGATATAGGGACTAGCGGAACAGACACCGGGGAGCTGTTTTTT
cdr3_length: 13; j_call: TRBJ2-3; d_call: TRBD2; clone_size: few; v_call: TRBV30; cdr3_aa: CATSQRERDTQYF; cdr3_nt: TGTGCCACCTCACAGCGGGAGCGGGATACGCAGTATTTT
cdr3_length: 14; j_call: TRBJ1-2; d_call: -; clone_size: -; v_call: TRBV5-1; cdr3_aa: CASSFDRGGKGYTF; cdr3_nt: TGCGCCAGCAGCTTTGATCGAGGGGGTAAGGGCTACACCTTC
cdr3_length: 15; j_call: TRBJ2-2; d_call: -; clone_size: few; v_call: TRBV5-1; cdr3_aa: CASSLTPGHIGELFF; cdr3_nt: TGCGCCAGCAGCCTGACCCCCGGACACATCGGGGAGCTGTTTTTT
cdr3_length: 15; j_call: TRBJ2-7; d_call: -; clone_size: -; v_call: TRBV3-1; cdr3_aa: CASSQAGGRGYEQYF; cdr3_nt: TGTGCCAGCAGCCAAGCCGGCGGTCGGGGCTACGAGCAGTACTTC
cdr3_length: 14; j_call: TRBJ1-4; d_call: -; clone_size: -; v_call: TRBV2; cdr3_aa: CASSPTGPIGKLFF; cdr3_nt: TGTGCCAGCAGTCCAACAGGCCCGATTGGAAAACTGTTTTTT
cdr3_length: 12; j_call: TRBJ2-5; d_call: -; clone_size: few; v_call: TRBV12-3/TRBV12-4; cdr3_aa: CASSPRSETQYF; cdr3_nt: TGTGCCAGCAGTCCCCGCTCGGAGACCCAGTACTTC